A selection of T cell receptor beta chains follows, all from one sample in a study of shared clonotypes between healthy human individuals. Sequenced by immunoSEQ multiplex PCR; TCRdb stores in-frame clones only, minus some. The table has hundreds of thousands of clones, less than 80% seen once; the top ten hold around 2%. The sequencing input was memory CD4+ T cells sorted from blood. These receptors came from a woman between 25 and 40 years old in good health. CDR3s include the opening cysteine and the closing phenylalanine or tryptophan. Fields, in order: clone size, J gene, D gene, V gene, CDR3 protein, CDR3 DNA. The D gene is left open where the match is weak. The listing skips clone size in some rows; elsewhere it reads once, few, many or a size class.

.	TRBJ2-1	TRBD2	TRBV7-2	CASSDRTSGRGDEQFF	TGTGCCAGCAGCGACCGGACTAGCGGGAGGGGCGATGAGCAGTTCTTC
.	TRBJ2-1	TRBD2	TRBV5-1	CASSLEASGYNEQFF	TGCGCCAGCAGCTTGGAGGCTAGCGGATACAATGAGCAGTTCTTC
.	TRBJ1-1	TRBD1	TRBV6-1	CASSGPAGTGYTEAFF	TGTGCCAGCAGTGGTCCAGCCGGGACAGGGTACACTGAAGCTTTCTTT
few	TRBJ2-5	.	TRBV11-2	CASSPRDGKETQYF	TGTGCCAGCAGCCCTCGGGACGGCAAAGAGACCCAGTACTTC
.	TRBJ2-5	.	TRBV5-1	CASSLAGQQETQYF	TGCGCCAGCAGCTTGGCCGGACAGCAAGAGACCCAGTACTTC
.	TRBJ1-1	.	TRBV7-9	CASRGREENTEAFF	TGTGCCAGCAGGGGAAGGGAGGAGAACACTGAAGCTTTCTTT
.	TRBJ2-1	.	TRBV11-2	CASSLALGGLNEQFF	TGTGCCAGCAGCTTAGCCTTGGGGGGGCTCAATGAGCAGTTCTTC
once	TRBJ2-7	.	TRBV5-4	CASSLQVSYEQYF	TGTGCCAGCAGCCTACAGGTTTCCTACGAGCAGTACTTC
few	TRBJ2-7	TRBD2	TRBV4-1	CASSHLLAGSSYEQYF	TGCGCCAGCAGCCACCTACTAGCGGGAAGTTCCTACGAGCAGTACTTC
.	TRBJ1-4	.	TRBV28	CASTLLGYEKLFF	TGTGCCAGCACCTTGTTGGGATATGAAAAACTGTTTTTT
.	TRBJ1-5	TRBD1	TRBV28	CASSSPGQGYQPQHF	TGTGCCAGCAGTTCACCGGGACAGGGCTATCAGCCCCAGCATTTT
once	TRBJ1-5	.	TRBV19	CASSIDSGAGVGGQPQHF	TGTGCCAGTAGTATTGACTCTGGGGCGGGGGTCGGGGGTCAGCCCCAGCATTTT
few	TRBJ1-1	TRBD1	TRBV5-1	CASSFYPGQGAGEAFF	TGCGCCAGCAGCTTTTACCCGGGACAGGGGGCGGGGGAAGCTTTCTTT
few	TRBJ2-1	TRBD2	TRBV27	CASSFSSGVYNEQFF	TGTGCCAGCAGTTTCTCTAGCGGGGTCTACAATGAGCAGTTCTTC
.	TRBJ1-1	.	TRBV18	CASSPLVGPMNTEAFF	TGTGCCAGCTCACCACTCGTAGGGCCGATGAACACTGAAGCTTTCTTT
.	TRBJ2-1	.	TRBV28	CASSSGTYWDEQFF	TGTGCCAGCAGTTCGGGGACGTATTGGGATGAGCAGTTCTTC
.	TRBJ2-5	.	TRBV4-1	CASSQAGTVRQETQYF	TGCGCCAGCAGCCAAGCCGGGACGGTCAGACAAGAGACCCAGTACTTC
.	TRBJ1-1	TRBD1	TRBV27	CASRAQGAMNTEAFF	TGTGCCAGCAGAGCACAGGGGGCAATGAACACTGAAGCTTTCTTT
.	TRBJ2-7	TRBD2	TRBV28	CASTYHSAGGPREQYF	TGTGCCAGCACCTATCACTCGGCGGGAGGGCCGAGGGAGCAGTACTTC
few	TRBJ2-7	TRBD2	TRBV30	CAWTLAVDYEQYF	TGTGCCTGGACCCTAGCGGTGGACTACGAGCAGTACTTC
few	TRBJ1-4	.	TRBV6-5	CASRRTAVNEKLFF	TGTGCCAGCAGGAGGACGGCCGTTAATGAAAAACTGTTTTTT
.	TRBJ2-2	.	TRBV4-1	CASSRFGGIGELFF	TGCGCCAGCAGCCGCTTTGGGGGGATCGGGGAGCTGTTTTTT
.	TRBJ2-7	.	TRBV28	CASSLRGPLREQYF	TGTGCCAGCAGTTTACGGGGCCCTCTGCGCGAGCAGTACTTC
.	TRBJ1-5	.	TRBV18	CASSAGRNSNQPQHF	TGTGCCAGCTCGGCGGGGAGGAATAGCAATCAGCCCCAGCATTTT
.	TRBJ2-4	TRBD1	TRBV15	CATSRSTAGTGLWGAKNIQYF	TGTGCCACCAGCAGATCGACCGCCGGGACAGGGTTATGGGGAGCCAAAAACATTCAGTACTTC
.	TRBJ2-7	.	TRBV6-5	CASSSSRDSGVYEQYF	TGTGCCAGCAGTTCGTCCCGGGACTCGGGGGTCTACGAGCAGTACTTC
.	TRBJ2-1	.	TRBV25-1	CASSPGQPSGQFF	TGTGCCAGCAGTCCAGGCCAGCCATCCGGGCAGTTCTTC
.	TRBJ2-7	TRBD2	TRBV10-2	CASSESFWGGEQYF	TGCGCCAGCAGTGAGTCGTTCTGGGGGGGGGAGCAGTACTTC
.	TRBJ2-3	TRBD2	TRBV2	CASSWTSGNVEDTQYF	TGTGCCAGCAGTTGGACTAGCGGGAACGTGGAAGATACGCAGTATTTT
.	TRBJ2-5	.	TRBV4-1	CASQSQLGQQETQYF	TGCGCCAGCCAGAGTCAGCTAGGTCAGCAAGAGACCCAGTACTTC
few	TRBJ1-5	TRBD1	TRBV4-1	CASSQETRQGGNQPQHF	TGCGCCAGCAGCCAAGAGACGCGACAGGGGGGCAATCAGCCCCAGCATTTT
.	TRBJ2-7	.	TRBV28	CASSFSDRYEQYF	TGTGCCAGCAGTTTCTCGGACCGCTACGAGCAGTACTTC
many	TRBJ2-5	.	TRBV2	CASSEPGAGLETQYF	TGTGCCAGCAGTGAACCGGGGGCGGGATTAGAGACCCAGTACTTC
.	TRBJ2-7	.	TRBV7-8	CASSSVGGTLYEQYF	TGTGCCAGCAGTTCCGTTGGGGGGACGCTCTACGAGCAGTACTTC
.	TRBJ2-7	.	TRBV19	CASSISGYTAEQYF	TGTGCCAGTAGTATTTCAGGATACACCGCCGAGCAGTACTTC
once	TRBJ2-7	.	TRBV7-2	CASSLTTYEQYF	TGTGCCAGCAGCTTAACCACCTACGAGCAGTACTTC
.	TRBJ2-7	.	TRBV6-1	CASSDSWPYEQYF	TGTGCCAGCAGTGACTCCTGGCCCTACGAGCAGTACTTC
.	TRBJ2-3	.	TRBV5-1	CASSPGTEDTQYF	TGCGCCAGCAGCCCCGGGACGGAAGATACGCAGTATTTT
once	TRBJ1-1	.	TRBV19	CASSIMRDTEAFF	TGTGCCAGTAGTATAATGAGGGACACTGAAGCTTTCTTT
.	TRBJ1-2	TRBD1	TRBV13	CASIPRDRVNYGYTF	TGTGCCAGCATCCCACGGGACAGGGTTAACTATGGCTACACCTTC
once	TRBJ2-7	TRBD2	TRBV7-2	CASSSRTSGIGYEQYF	TGTGCCAGCAGCTCCCGGACTAGCGGGATTGGCTACGAGCAGTACTTC
.	TRBJ2-5	.	TRBV19	CASGLRETQYF	TGTGCCAGTGGGTTAAGAGAGACCCAGTACTTC
.	TRBJ2-5	.	TRBV4-1	CASSQDPDRKETQYF	TGCGCCAGCAGCCAAGATCCAGACAGAAAAGAGACCCAGTACTTC
few	TRBJ2-5	.	TRBV2	CASGVGETQYF	TGTGCCAGCGGTGTGGGGGAGACCCAGTACTTC
.	TRBJ1-2	.	TRBV6-1	CASLRQGWYGYTF	TGTGCCAGCCTACGCCAGGGATGGTATGGCTACACCTTC
.	TRBJ1-4	.	TRBV5-8	CASSLRATTNEKLFF	TGTGCCAGCAGCTTGAGAGCCACAACTAATGAAAAACTGTTTTTT